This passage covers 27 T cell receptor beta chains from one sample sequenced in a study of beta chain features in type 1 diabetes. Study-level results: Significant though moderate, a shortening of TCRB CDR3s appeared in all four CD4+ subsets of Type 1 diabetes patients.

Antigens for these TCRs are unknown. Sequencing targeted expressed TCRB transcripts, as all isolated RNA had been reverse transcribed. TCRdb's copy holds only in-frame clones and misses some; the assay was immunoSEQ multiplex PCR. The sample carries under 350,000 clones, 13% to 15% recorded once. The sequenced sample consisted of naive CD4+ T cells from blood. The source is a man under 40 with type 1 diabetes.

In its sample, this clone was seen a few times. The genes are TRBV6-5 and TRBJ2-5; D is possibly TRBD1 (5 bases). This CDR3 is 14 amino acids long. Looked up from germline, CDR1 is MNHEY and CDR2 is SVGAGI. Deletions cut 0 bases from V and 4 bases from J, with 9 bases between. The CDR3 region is CASSYSGVAETQYF. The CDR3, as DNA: TGTGCCAGCAGTTACTCAGGGGTTGCAGAGACCCAGTACTTC.

CDR3 region: CASSPRSQPPGYEQYF. The DNA of the CDR3 is TGTGCCAGCTCACCACGATCTCAACCCCCGGGCTACGAGCAGTACTTC. The chain couples TRBV18 to TRBJ2-7; D is unresolved. V was pared by 1 base and J by 3 bases, with 16 bases between. Germline V gene sequence: CDR1 KGHSH, CDR2 LQKENI. This CDR3 is built from 16 residues.

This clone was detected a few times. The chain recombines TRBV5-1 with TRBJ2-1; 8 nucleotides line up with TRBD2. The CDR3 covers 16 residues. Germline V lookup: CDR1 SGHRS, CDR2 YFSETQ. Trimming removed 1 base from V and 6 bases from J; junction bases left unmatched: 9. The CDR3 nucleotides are TGCGCCAGCAGCTTGTTACCGGGAGGGCCGACCAATGAGCAGTTCTTC. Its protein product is CASSLLPGGPTNEQFF.

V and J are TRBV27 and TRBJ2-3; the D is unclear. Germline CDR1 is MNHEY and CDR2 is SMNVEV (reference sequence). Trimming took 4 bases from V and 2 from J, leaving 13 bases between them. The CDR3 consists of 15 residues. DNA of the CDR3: TGTGCCAGCAGTTACCGTCCCACACACACAGATACGCAGTATTTT. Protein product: CASSYRPTHTDTQYF.

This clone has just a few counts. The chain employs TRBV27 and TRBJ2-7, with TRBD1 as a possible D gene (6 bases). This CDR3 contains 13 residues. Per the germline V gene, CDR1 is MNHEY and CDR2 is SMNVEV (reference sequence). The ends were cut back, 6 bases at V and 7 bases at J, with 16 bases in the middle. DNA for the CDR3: TGTGCCAGCAGCCTACAGGGTTTGGGTGAGCAGTACTTC. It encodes CASSLQGLGEQYF.

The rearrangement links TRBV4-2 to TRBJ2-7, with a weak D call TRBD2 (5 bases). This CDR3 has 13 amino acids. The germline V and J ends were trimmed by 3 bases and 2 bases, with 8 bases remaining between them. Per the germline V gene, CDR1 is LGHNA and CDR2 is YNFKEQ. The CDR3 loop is CASSQTTAYEQYF. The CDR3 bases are TGTGCCAGCAGCCAGACTACTGCCTACGAGCAGTACTTC.

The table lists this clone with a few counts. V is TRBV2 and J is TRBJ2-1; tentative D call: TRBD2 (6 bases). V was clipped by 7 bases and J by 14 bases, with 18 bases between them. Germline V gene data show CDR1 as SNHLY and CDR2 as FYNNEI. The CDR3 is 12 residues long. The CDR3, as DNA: TGTGCCAGCACGGATTCGGACTATCGGGAGTTCTTC. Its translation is CASTDSDYREFF.

CDR3 DNA: TGTGCCAGCAGCCCCCGGGAGGGCCGTAATGAGCAGTTCTTC. Amino acid sequence: CASSPREGRNEQFF. The chain links TRBV7-3 to TRBJ2-1, with TRBD2 matching 8 bases. V shed 5 bases and J 7 bases; nucleotides not matched to a gene: 7. CDR1 is SGHTA and CDR2 is FQGTGA in the germline V gene. CDR3 size: 14 residues.

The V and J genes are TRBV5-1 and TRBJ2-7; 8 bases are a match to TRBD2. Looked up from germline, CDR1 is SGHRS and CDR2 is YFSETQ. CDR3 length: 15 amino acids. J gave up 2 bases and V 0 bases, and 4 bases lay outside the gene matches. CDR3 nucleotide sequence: TGCGCCAGCAGCTTGGCCAGCGGGGGCGCCTACGAGCAGTACTTC. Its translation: CASSLASGGAYEQYF.

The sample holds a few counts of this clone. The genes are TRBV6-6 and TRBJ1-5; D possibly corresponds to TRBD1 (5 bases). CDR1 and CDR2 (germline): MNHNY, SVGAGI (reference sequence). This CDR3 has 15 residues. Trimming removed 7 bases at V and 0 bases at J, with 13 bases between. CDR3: CASTDGGDSNQPQHF. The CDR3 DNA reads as TGTGCCAGCACCGACGGGGGGGATAGCAATCAGCCCCAGCATTTT.

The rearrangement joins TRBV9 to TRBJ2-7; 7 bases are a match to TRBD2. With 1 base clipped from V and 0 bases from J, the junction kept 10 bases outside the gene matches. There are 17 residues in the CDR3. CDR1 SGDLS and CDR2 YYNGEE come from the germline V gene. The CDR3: CASSVNSGLAASYEQYF. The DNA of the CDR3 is TGTGCCAGCAGCGTAAATTCTGGGCTAGCGGCCTCCTACGAGCAGTACTTC.

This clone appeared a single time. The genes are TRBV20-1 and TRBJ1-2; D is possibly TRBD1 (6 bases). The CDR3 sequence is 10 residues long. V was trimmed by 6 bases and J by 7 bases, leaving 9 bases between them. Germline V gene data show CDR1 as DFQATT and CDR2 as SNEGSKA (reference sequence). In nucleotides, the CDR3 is TGCAGTGCCGTGGACAGTGGCTACACCTTC. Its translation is CSAVDSGYTF.

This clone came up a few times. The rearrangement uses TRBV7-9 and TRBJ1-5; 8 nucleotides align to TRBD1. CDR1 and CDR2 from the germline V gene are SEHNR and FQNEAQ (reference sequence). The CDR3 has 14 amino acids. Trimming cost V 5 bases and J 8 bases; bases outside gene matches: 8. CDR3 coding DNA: TGTGCCAGCAGCGGACAGGGCGGTTATGAGCCCCAGCATTTT. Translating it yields CASSGQGGYEPQHF. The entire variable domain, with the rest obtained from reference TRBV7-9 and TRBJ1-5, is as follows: DTGVSQNPRHKITKRGQNVTFRCDPISEHNRLYWYRQTLGQGPEFLTYFQNEAQLEKSRLLSDRFSAERPKGSFSTLEIQRTEQGDSAMYLCASSGQGGYEPQHFGDGTRLSIL.

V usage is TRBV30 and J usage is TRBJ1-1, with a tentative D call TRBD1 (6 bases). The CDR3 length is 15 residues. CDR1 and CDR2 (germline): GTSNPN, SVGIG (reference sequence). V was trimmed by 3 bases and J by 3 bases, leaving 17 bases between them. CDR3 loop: CAWSPQGKVDTEAFF. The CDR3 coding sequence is TGTGCCTGGAGCCCACAGGGTAAGGTCGACACTGAAGCTTTCTTT.

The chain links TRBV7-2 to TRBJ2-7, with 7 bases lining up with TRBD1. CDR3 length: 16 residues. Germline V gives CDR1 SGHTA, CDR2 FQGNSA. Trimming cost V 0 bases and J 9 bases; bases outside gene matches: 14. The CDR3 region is CASSLAAPGTVVGQYF. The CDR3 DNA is TGTGCCAGCAGCTTAGCAGCTCCGGGGACAGTTGTCGGGCAGTACTTC.

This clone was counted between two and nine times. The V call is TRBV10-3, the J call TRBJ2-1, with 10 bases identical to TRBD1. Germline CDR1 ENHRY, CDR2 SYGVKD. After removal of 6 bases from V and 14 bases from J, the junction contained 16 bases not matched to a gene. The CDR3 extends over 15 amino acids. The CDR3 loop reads CAISPGQGFLGGEFF. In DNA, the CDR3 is TGTGCCATCAGCCCGGGACAGGGGTTCCTGGGGGGTGAGTTCTTC.

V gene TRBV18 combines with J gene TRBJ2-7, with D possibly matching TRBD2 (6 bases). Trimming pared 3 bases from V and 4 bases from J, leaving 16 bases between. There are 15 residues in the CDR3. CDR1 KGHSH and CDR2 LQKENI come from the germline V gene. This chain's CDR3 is CASSPPGLQTYEQYF. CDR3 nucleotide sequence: TGTGCCAGCTCACCTCCGGGACTCCAAACATACGAGCAGTACTTC.

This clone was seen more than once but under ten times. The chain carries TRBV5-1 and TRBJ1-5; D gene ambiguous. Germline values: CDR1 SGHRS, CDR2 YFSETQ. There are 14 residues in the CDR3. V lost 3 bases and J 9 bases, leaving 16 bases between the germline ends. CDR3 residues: CASSSGGGTGPQHF. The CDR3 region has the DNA TGCGCCAGCAGCTCTGGAGGCGGTACGGGGCCCCAGCATTTT.

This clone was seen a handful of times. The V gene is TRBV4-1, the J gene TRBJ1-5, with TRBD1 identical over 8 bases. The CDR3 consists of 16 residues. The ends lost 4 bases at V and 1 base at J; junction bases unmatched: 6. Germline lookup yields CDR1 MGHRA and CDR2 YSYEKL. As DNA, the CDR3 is TGCGCCAGCAGCCCCCCCGGACAGGGCAGCAATCAGCCCCAGCATTTT. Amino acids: CASSPPGQGSNQPQHF.

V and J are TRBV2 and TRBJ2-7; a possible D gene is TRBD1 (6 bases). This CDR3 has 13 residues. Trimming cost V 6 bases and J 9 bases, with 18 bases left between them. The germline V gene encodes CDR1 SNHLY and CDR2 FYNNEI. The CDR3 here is CASRGVGATGQYF. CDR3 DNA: TGTGCCAGCAGAGGTGTGGGGGCCACGGGGCAGTACTTC.

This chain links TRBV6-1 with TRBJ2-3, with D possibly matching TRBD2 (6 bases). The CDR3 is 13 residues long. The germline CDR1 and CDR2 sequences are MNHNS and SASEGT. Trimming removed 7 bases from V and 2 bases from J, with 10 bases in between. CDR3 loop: CASKRADTDTQYF. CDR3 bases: TGTGCCAGCAAGCGGGCAGACACAGATACGCAGTATTTT.

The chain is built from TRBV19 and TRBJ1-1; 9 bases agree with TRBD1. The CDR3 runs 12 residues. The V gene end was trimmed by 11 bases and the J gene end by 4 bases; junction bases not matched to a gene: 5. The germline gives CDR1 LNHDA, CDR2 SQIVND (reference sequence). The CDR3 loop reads CASQGAGTEAFF. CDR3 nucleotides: TGTGCCTCACAGGGGGCCGGCACTGAAGCTTTCTTT.

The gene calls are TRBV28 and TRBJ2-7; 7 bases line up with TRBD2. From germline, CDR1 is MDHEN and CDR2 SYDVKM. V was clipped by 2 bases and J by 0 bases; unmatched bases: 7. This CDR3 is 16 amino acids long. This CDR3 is CASSLVGGSSSYEQYF. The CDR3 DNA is TGTGCCAGCAGTTTAGTCGGCGGGAGTAGCTCCTACGAGCAGTACTTC.

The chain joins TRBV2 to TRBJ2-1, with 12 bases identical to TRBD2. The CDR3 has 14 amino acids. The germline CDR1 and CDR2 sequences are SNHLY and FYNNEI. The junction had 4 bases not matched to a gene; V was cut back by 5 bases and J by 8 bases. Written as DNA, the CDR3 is TGTGCCAGCAGTCTAGCGGGAGGGCCTGATGAGCAGTTCTTC. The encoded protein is CASSLAGGPDEQFF.

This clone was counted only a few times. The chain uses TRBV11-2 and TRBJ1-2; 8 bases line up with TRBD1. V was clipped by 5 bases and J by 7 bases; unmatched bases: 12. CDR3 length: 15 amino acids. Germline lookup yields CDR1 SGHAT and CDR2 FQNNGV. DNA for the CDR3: TGTGCCAGCAGCACGCCGGGACAGGCGAAGCGTGGCTACACCTTC. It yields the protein CASSTPGQAKRGYTF.

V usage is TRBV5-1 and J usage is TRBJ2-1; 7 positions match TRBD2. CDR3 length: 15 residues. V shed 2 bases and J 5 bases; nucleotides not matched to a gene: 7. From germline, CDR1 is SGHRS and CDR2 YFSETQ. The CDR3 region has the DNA TGCGCCAGCAGCTTTCGACTAGCAGTCGACAATGAGCAGTTCTTC. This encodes CASSFRLAVDNEQFF.

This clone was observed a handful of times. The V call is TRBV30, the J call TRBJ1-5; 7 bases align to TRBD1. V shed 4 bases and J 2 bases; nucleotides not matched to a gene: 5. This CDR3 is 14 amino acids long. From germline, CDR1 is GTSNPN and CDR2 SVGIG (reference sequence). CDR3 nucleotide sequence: TGTGCCTGGACTACAGGGGCCGGCAATCAGCCCCAGCATTTT. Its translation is CAWTTGAGNQPQHF.